Sequencing of this TCR beta chain was carried out in a study of neoadjuvant anti-PD-1 for oral cavity cancer (dated by TCRdb to the early 2020s). Looking at the study overall: Before undergoing curative-intent surgical resection, most patients got three to four biweekly nivolumab doses at 3 mg/kg. Patients who did not progress were given a fourth nivolumab dose at about day 43 and had definitive surgical resection on days 50-56. The parent correlative cohort had around 13 patients and a response rate of over 25%. Under RECIST 1.1, patients with complete response, partial response or stable disease were classed as responders, and patients with progression were classed as non-responders.

A note on this clone: The clone's antigen remains unknown. Base qualities are missing; no much larger clone stands one base away.

The paper as a whole reports these results and caveats: Higher pretreatment blood Treg/Th17 ratios correlated with both higher pretreatment blood TCRbeta clonality and lower post-treatment tumor TCRbeta clonality. Only a few patients per response group were included in the TCR analyses, and the authors called for validation in larger cohorts. Within PBMCs, T cell clonality (Gini index) was significantly higher in non-responders than responders after neoadjuvant nivolumab.

Measured from the cysteine to the phenylalanine, the CDR3 is 15 residues long. Only the CDR3 portion is preserved as DNA: 45 bases, with reading frame beginning at the first base. The germline V gene yields MDHEN for CDR1 and SYDVKM for CDR2. The junction carries 14 bases between V and J, which are trimmed by 5 bases and 3 bases respectively. Read against the paper, the sample's time point label means: after neoadjuvant nivolumab, at surgical resection. Patients had been newly diagnosed with stage II-IVA oral cavity squamous cell carcinoma, and no prior systemic or radiation treatment had been given to the patients. The cohort was composed of patients with HPV-negative, locally advanced oral cavity squamous cell carcinoma. Peripheral blood mononuclear cells were analyzed directly, without maintenance or expansion in culture. Samples were obtained from a longitudinal correlative study of a single-arm phase II trial of neoadjuvant nivolumab in oral cavity squamous cell carcinoma. Subject-matched pre- and post-treatment PBMCs and tumors from three responders and three non-responders underwent genomic DNA-based TCRbeta sequencing. Peripheral blood mononuclear cells were collected before nivolumab treatment and again after treatment, at the time of surgery. Genomic DNA was isolated from PBMCs using the Maxwell RSC DNA from Cells kit.

For deep sequencing, each PBMC sample was run in six replicates, with libraries mostly built from roughly 460 ng of input genomic DNA. Following the manufacturer's instructions, the team built TCRbeta libraries using the immunoSEQ hsTCRbeta kit. The completed libraries were mixed into a single pool at 3 nM, then sequenced with an Illumina NovaSeq 6000 S4 flow cell. In the authors' own workflow: The immunoSEQ Analyzer handled quality control and preprocessing of the raw data. The analysis was restricted to productive rearrangements, with each unique CDR3 amino acid sequence defining a clonotype. Using the R package tcR, the researchers computed the Gini-Simpson index as their estimate of repertoire clonality. Student's t test was used to compare Gini indices, and Pearson correlation was used to assess associations with tumor size change. TCRdb provides this immuneACCESS table in a form limited to in-frame rearrangements. Some clones are lacking; in checked studies, under half of them reflect an unresolved V gene, and why the rest are absent is not known. That table gives V, J and clone size, and the DNA gave D and trimming. A total of some 14,000 clones appear in this sample, roughly 67% of them only once. Together, the top ten hold under 3.5% of the sample.

The sequence is built from TRBV28 and TRBJ1-5, with an unclear D gene assignment. The sequence derives from a person aged 35-79 years with oral cavity squamous cell carcinoma. Specimen: PBMCs, collected after nivolumab (anti-PD-1) treatment. The sequenced DNA is TGTGCCAGCAGTAGCGCCGGGTCTACCAATCAGCCCCAGCATTTT. This translates into CASSSAGSTNQPQHF.